This TCR beta chain is drawn from a study of neoadjuvant anti-PD-1 for oral cavity cancer. The wider study: Patients without progression received a fourth nivolumab dose around day 43, then surgical resection on days 50-56. General study points: Higher pretreatment blood Treg/Th17 ratios correlated with higher pretreatment blood and lower post-treatment tumor TCRbeta clonality.

About this clone: The antigen is undetermined.

Libraries were prepared by immunoSEQ multiplex PCR; TCRdb keeps only in-frame clonotypes and omits some of them. The data contain 17,000 or so clones, 55% to 80% of them singletons. The length of the CDR3 is 13 residues. Germline values: CDR1 LNHDA, CDR2 SQIVND (reference sequence). The germline V and J ends were trimmed by 1 base and 6 bases, with 7 bases remaining between them. This clonotype originated in a person aged 40-85 years with oral cavity squamous cell carcinoma. The V gene is TRBV19, the J gene TRBJ1-5; TRBD1 is a possible D gene (6 bases). Source: PBMCs, taken before nivolumab (anti-PD-1) treatment. The CDR3 coding sequence is TGTGCCAGTAGTATAGGAGGGGGTCAGCCCCAGCATTTT. As protein: CASSIGGGQPQHF. Variable domain in full (rest from reference TRBV19 and TRBJ1-5): DGGITQSPKYLFRKEGQNVTLSCEQNLNHDAMYWYRQDPGQGLRLIYYSQIVNDFQKGDIAEGYSVSREKKESFPLTVTSAQKNPTAFYLCASSIGGGQPQHFGDGTRLSIL.